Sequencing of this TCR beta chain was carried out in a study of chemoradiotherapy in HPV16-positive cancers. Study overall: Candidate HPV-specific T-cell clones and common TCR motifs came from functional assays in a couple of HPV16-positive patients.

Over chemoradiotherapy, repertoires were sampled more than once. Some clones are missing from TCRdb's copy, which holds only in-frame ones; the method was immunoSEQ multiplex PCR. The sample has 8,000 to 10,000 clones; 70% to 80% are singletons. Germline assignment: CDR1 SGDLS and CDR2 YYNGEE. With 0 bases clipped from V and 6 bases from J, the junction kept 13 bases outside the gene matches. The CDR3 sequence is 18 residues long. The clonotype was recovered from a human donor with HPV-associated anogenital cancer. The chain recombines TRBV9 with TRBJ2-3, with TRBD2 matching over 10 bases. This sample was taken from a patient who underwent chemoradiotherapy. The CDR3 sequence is CASSVEGVGAGGRDTQYF. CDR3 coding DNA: TGTGCCAGCAGCGTAGAGGGCGTGGGAGCGGGGGGGCGTGATACGCAGTATTTT.